The 20 T cell receptor beta chains listed next were all sequenced from one sample in a study of radiation and T cells in renal cell carcinoma. Time point indicated: blood 2 weeks post-SBRT. The treatment: 15 Gy SBRT to primary tumor, nephrectomy 4 weeks later. Data came from immunoSEQ multiplex PCR; TCRdb stores just in-frame clones and leaves some out. The sample has approximately 75,000 clones; about four fifths are singletons. This material consisted of blood, taken from a patient whose treatment included radiotherapy and nephrectomy. These receptors came from a man between 60 and 75 years old with renal cell carcinoma.

This chain links TRBV5-4 with TRBJ2-1; 8 bases line up with TRBD2. The trim removed 3 bases at V and 10 bases at J, leaving 15 bases unmatched. There are 16 residues in the CDR3. CDR1 is SGHNT, CDR2 YYREEE, per germline (reference sequence). The CDR3 loop reads CASSSRGGRSVREQFF. CDR3 nucleotide sequence: TGTGCCAGCAGCTCCCGTGGCGGGAGGAGTGTTCGGGAGCAGTTCTTC.

The chain employs TRBV29-1 and TRBJ2-3; 8 bases fit TRBD1. CDR3 size: 14 residues. Trimming took 5 bases from V and 4 from J; bases not matched to a gene: 8. Germline CDR1 reads SQVTM; CDR2 reads ANQGSEA. CDR3 loop: CSVPSTGEADTQYF. The CDR3 DNA follows: TGCAGCGTTCCCTCGACAGGGGAAGCAGATACGCAGTATTTT.

The chain recombines TRBV11-2 with TRBJ1-4; D perhaps matches TRBD1 (5 bases). The CDR3 sequence is 16 residues long. CDR1 is SGHAT and CDR2 is FQNNGV in the germline V gene. The V end lost 6 bases, the J end lost 7 bases, and 21 bases lay between the germline ends. The CDR3 coding sequence is TGTGCCAGCAGAACTGGGAGGGTAGGGGTTGTTGAAAAACTGTTTTTT. Translating it yields CASRTGRVGVVEKLFF.

J is TRBJ1-6 and V is TRBV15; unclear D gene. Deletions cut 4 bases from V and 10 bases from J, with 8 bases between. Germline CDR1 LNHNV, CDR2 YYDKDF (reference sequence). The CDR3 sequence is 12 residues long. The DNA of the CDR3 is TGTGCCACCAGCACAGGAGGGTCACCCCTCCACTTT. This codes for CATSTGGSPLHF.

V usage is TRBV6-5 and J usage is TRBJ2-1; 13 bases fit TRBD2. Germline V gene sequence: CDR1 MNHEY, CDR2 SVGAGI. There are 16 residues in the CDR3. V was pared by 2 bases and J by 4 bases, with 2 bases of the junction left unmatched. CDR3 DNA: TGTGCCAGCAGTTACGGACTAGCGGGAGAGTACAATGAGCAGTTCTTC. The encoded protein is CASSYGLAGEYNEQFF.

The chain combines TRBV28 with TRBJ1-2; tentative D call: TRBD1 (6 bases). Germline V gene lookup returns CDR1 MDHEN and CDR2 SYDVKM. The CDR3 is 17 residues long. Trimming shortened V by 6 bases and J by 5 bases, and 25 bases separated the two germline ends. CDR3 loop: CASRDRQLWGLNYGYTF. As DNA, the CDR3 is TGTGCCAGCAGGGACAGACAGCTCTGGGGTCTTAATTATGGCTACACCTTC.

This rearrangement joins TRBV5-5 to TRBJ2-3; D is unclear. There are 14 residues in the CDR3. Germline V CDR1 and CDR2: SGHKS, YYEKEE (reference sequence). With 0 bases removed from V and 4 bases from J, the gap between germline ends came to 9 bases. CDR3 nucleotides: TGTGCCAGCAGCTTGGAATGGGCATCAGATACGCAGTATTTT. It translates to CASSLEWASDTQYF.

The V and J genes are TRBV14 and TRBJ1-2; D possibly corresponds to TRBD1 (5 bases). CDR1 and CDR2 from the germline V gene are SGHDN and FVKESK. V was pared by 5 bases and J by 7 bases, with 17 bases between. This CDR3 has 14 residues. CDR3 nucleotide sequence: TGTGCCAGCAGCAGCCTATCCGGGGCGGGTGGCTACACCTTC. It codes for CASSSLSGAGGYTF.

The J gene is TRBJ1-2, the V gene TRBV6-5, with 10 bases fitting TRBD1. Germline V gene lookup returns CDR1 MNHEY and CDR2 SVGAGI. J was trimmed by 4 bases and V by 2 bases; bases with no gene match: 4. The CDR3 is made up of 15 amino acids. The CDR3 is CASSYDRDRGYGYTF. In DNA, the CDR3 is TGTGCCAGCAGTTACGATAGGGACAGGGGCTATGGCTACACCTTC.

J is TRBJ2-5 and V is TRBV28; weak D call: TRBD2 (7 bases). Deletions cut 9 bases from V and 4 bases from J, with 21 bases between. Looked up from germline, CDR1 is MDHEN and CDR2 is SYDVKM. The CDR3 length is 15 residues. The CDR3 sequence: CASTTRRGARETQYF. As DNA, the CDR3 is TGTGCCAGTACGACCCGTCGGGGGGCGCGAGAGACCCAGTACTTC.

This chain links TRBV5-1 with TRBJ2-2; a possible D gene is TRBD2 (5 bases). This CDR3 has 16 residues. The germline CDR1 and CDR2 sequences are SGHRS and YFSETQ. With 2 bases removed from V and 6 bases from J, the gap between germline ends came to 17 bases. The CDR3 sequence is CASSLRWESIAGELFF. The CDR3 nucleotides read TGCGCCAGCAGCTTACGGTGGGAGTCGATCGCCGGGGAGCTGTTTTTT.

This chain links TRBV7-6 with TRBJ2-1; 12 positions match TRBD2. The length of the CDR3 is 22 residues. CDR1 and CDR2 from the germline V gene are SGHVS and FNYEAQ. The V gene end was trimmed by 5 bases and the J gene end by 1 base; junction bases not matched to a gene: 21. In nucleotides, the CDR3 is TGTGCCAGCAGCCCCACCCTGCTAGCGGGAGGGCCTGGGCAACGGTCCTACAATGAGCAGTTCTTC. Translation: CASSPTLLAGGPGQRSYNEQFF.

The rearrangement joins TRBV4-3 to TRBJ2-7; possibly TRBD2 for D (6 bases). The length of the CDR3 is 15 residues. Germline V gene lookup returns CDR1 LGHNA and CDR2 YSLEER. The V and J ends lost 0 bases and 3 bases respectively, with 12 bases between them. Here the CDR3 DNA reads TGCGCCAGCAGCCAAGATCTCGCGGGGCTCTACGAGCAGTACTTC. The encoded protein is CASSQDLAGLYEQYF.

V gene TRBV2 combines with J gene TRBJ2-7, with no clear D. This CDR3 spans 14 amino acids. V was cut by 2 bases and J by 1 base, with 9 bases left in between. The germline gives CDR1 SNHLY, CDR2 FYNNEI. The CDR3, as DNA: TGTGCCAGCAGTGAAAGTCGTCCTTCCTACGAGCAGTACTTC. It is translated as CASSESRPSYEQYF. The full variable domain, rest sourced from reference TRBV2 and TRBJ2-7, is EPEVTQTPSHQVTQMGQEVILRCVPISNHLYFYWYRQILGQKVEFLVSFYNNEISEKSEIFDDQFSVERPDGSNFTLKIRSTKLEDSAMYFCASSESRPSYEQYFGPGTRLTVT.

This clone was counted once. The chain is built from TRBV5-1 and TRBJ2-3; D assignment may be TRBD1 or TRBD2 (6 bases each). V gave up 6 bases and J gave up 4 bases, with 18 bases separating them. The CDR3 contains 15 residues. CDR1 and CDR2 from the germline V gene are SGHRS and YFSETQ. CDR3 loop: CASKQGGSLADTQYF. As DNA, the CDR3 is TGCGCCAGCAAACAAGGGGGGTCCCTGGCAGATACGCAGTATTTT.

V gene TRBV7-9 combines with J gene TRBJ2-2; the D call may be TRBD1 or TRBD2 (6 bases each). V lost 3 bases and J 1 base, leaving 12 bases between the germline ends. CDR3 length equals 16 residues. Germline CDR1 and CDR2: SEHNR and FQNEAQ (reference sequence). CDR3 amino acids: CASSFQGGKNTGELFF. CDR3 nucleotide sequence: TGTGCCAGCAGCTTTCAAGGGGGGAAGAACACCGGGGAGCTGTTTTTT.

The V and J genes are TRBV5-6 and TRBJ2-1; D gene unclear. The CDR3 consists of 12 residues. Germline CDR1 SGHDT, CDR2 YYEEEE. The ends were cut back, 1 base at V and 10 bases at J, with 9 bases in the middle. CDR3 sequence reads: CASSLPAREQFF. CDR3 nucleotide sequence: TGTGCCAGCAGCTTGCCGGCACGGGAGCAGTTCTTC.

This clone turned up a few times. The rearrangement links TRBV5-1 to TRBJ2-5, with a tentative D call TRBD1 (5 bases). CDR3 size: 13 residues. The germline V and J ends were trimmed by 0 bases and 6 bases, with 9 bases remaining between them. CDR1 is SGHRS, CDR2 YFSETQ, per germline. CDR3: CASSLVRGQTQYF. The CDR3 DNA reads as TGCGCCAGCAGCTTGGTAAGGGGTCAGACCCAGTACTTC.

The chain links TRBV2 to TRBJ2-2; unclear D gene. The V and J ends lost 5 bases and 7 bases respectively, with 11 bases between them. This CDR3 has 13 amino acids. Germline CDR1 is SNHLY and CDR2 is FYNNEI. CDR3 region: CASSMWASGELFF. The CDR3 DNA follows: TGTGCCAGCAGTATGTGGGCGAGCGGGGAGCTGTTTTTT.

The chain has TRBV11-2 and TRBJ2-3, with 12 bases matching TRBD2. After removal of 1 base from V and 5 bases from J, the junction contained 7 bases not matched to a gene. This CDR3 has 17 amino acids. The V gene's germline CDR1 is SGHAT and CDR2 FQNNGV. As DNA, the CDR3 is TGTGCCAGCAGCTTAGGTCGACTAGCGGGAGTGGGAGATACGCAGTATTTT. Translating it yields CASSLGRLAGVGDTQYF.